These 24 T cell receptor beta chains originate from one sample sequenced in a study of blood T cell repertoires in COVID-19. Assay used: immunoSEQ multiplex PCR; TCRdb lists only in-frame clones, some missing. Of 55,000 to 65,000 clones in the sample, 80% to 90% are singletons; the top ten hold approximately 4.3%. Material: peripheral blood. The origin of the receptors is a man between 60 and 75 years old with acute or convalescent COVID-19.

The CDR3 region has the DNA TGCGCCAGCAGCCAATTTGACAGCCTCTCTGGAAACACCATATATTTT. This codes for CASSQFDSLSGNTIYF. V and J are TRBV4-1 and TRBJ1-3; D is possibly TRBD1 (5 bases). CDR1 MGHRA and CDR2 YSYEKL come from the germline V gene. Trimming cost V 2 bases and J 0 bases, with 11 bases left between them. CDR3 length: 16 amino acids.

The CDR3 loop is CASSARYEQYF. The CDR3 DNA sequence: TGTGCCAGCAGTGCCCGGTACGAGCAGTACTTC. The V and J genes are TRBV2 and TRBJ2-7; D gene uncertain. The CDR3 extends over 11 amino acids. CDR1 is SNHLY, CDR2 FYNNEI, per germline. V gave up 4 bases and J gave up 4 bases, with 5 bases separating them.

This clone showed up just a few times. The chain combines TRBV7-8 with TRBJ1-5; D is possibly TRBD1 (5 bases). Germline-derived CDR1 and CDR2 are SGHVS and FQNEAQ. The CDR3 runs 14 residues. Between the trimmed V and J ends, which lost 2 bases and 6 bases, there was a span of 11 bases. The CDR3 nucleotides read TGTGCCAGCAGCTTAACATCAGGGTTTCAGCCCCAGCATTTT. Its protein is CASSLTSGFQPQHF.

The CDR3 here is CASSPRDSGSETQYF. The CDR3 nucleotides are TGTGCCAGTAGTCCCCGGGACTCCGGCTCGGAGACCCAGTACTTC. The V call is TRBV19, the J call TRBJ2-5, with TRBD2 as a possible D gene (6 bases). The V gene lost 5 bases and the J gene lost 5 bases, with 18 bases spanning the gap. This CDR3 is built from 15 residues. In germline, CDR1 is LNHDA, CDR2 SQIVND (reference sequence).

The chain has TRBV5-1 and TRBJ2-7, with D maybe TRBD1 (5 bases). Trimming pared 4 bases from V and 4 bases from J, leaving 6 bases between. The CDR3 is 11 amino acids. Germline CDR1 and CDR2: SGHRS and YFSETQ. The chain's CDR3 is CASSGAYEQYF. CDR3 nucleotide sequence: TGCGCCAGCAGCGGGGCTTACGAGCAGTACTTC.

The chain carries TRBV21-1 and TRBJ2-6; no DNA check was done on the table's D call, TRBD1. TRBV21-1 is a known pseudogene. CDR3 length: 16 residues. CDR3 amino acids: CASSTSDSSGANVLTF. CDR3 nucleotides: TGTGCCAGCAGCACCTCGGACAGCTCTGGGGCCAACGTCCTGACTTTC.

CDR3 nucleotide sequence: TGCGCCAGCAGCTTGGCGGACAGGGGAACTTCACCCCTCCACTTT. It translates to CASSLADRGTSPLHF. The rearrangement links TRBV5-1 to TRBJ1-6; 9 nucleotides match TRBD1. In germline, CDR1 is SGHRS, CDR2 YFSETQ. CDR3 length: 15 residues. With V trimmed by 0 bases and J by 9 bases, 4 bases remained unmatched.

J is TRBJ2-7 and V is TRBV21-1; TRBD2 reflects the table's D call only, with no check against the DNA. TRBV21-1 is a pseudogene segment. This CDR3 comprises 18 residues. The CDR3 nucleotides are TGTGCCAGCAGCAAATTAGGGTCTCCGGTGAGGGACTCCTACGAGCAGTACTTC. This gives the protein CASSKLGSPVRDSYEQYF.

The sample holds a few counts of this clone. V is TRBV19 and J is TRBJ2-1, with 10 bases aligning to TRBD2. The V segment lost 4 bases and the J segment 1 base; nucleotides outside the gene matches: 7. The length of the CDR3 is 17 residues. The germline V gene has CDR1 LNHDA and CDR2 SQIVND (reference sequence). Here the CDR3 DNA reads TGTGCCAGTAGTAGGTCTAGCGGGAGCTATTCCTACAATGAGCAGTTCTTC. Translating gives CASSRSSGSYSYNEQFF.

V is TRBV18 and J is TRBJ1-1; D might be TRBD1 (5 bases). Germline V CDR1 and CDR2: KGHSH, LQKENI. CDR3 size: 14 residues. Trimming removed 2 bases from V and 1 base from J, with 8 bases in between. As DNA, the CDR3 is TGTGCCAGCTCACCAGGGGGGGGGAACACTGAAGCTTTCTTT. Protein sequence: CASSPGGGNTEAFF. Variable domain in full (rest from reference TRBV18 and TRBJ1-1): NAGVMQNPRHLVRRRGQEARLRCSPMKGHSHVYWYRQLPEEGLKFMVYLQKENIIDESGMPKERFSAEFPKEGPSILRIQQVVRGDSAAYFCASSPGGGNTEAFFGQGTRLTVV.

The chain has TRBV5-1 and TRBJ2-7; D call uncertain. There are 11 residues in the CDR3. Germline lookup yields CDR1 SGHRS and CDR2 YFSETQ. Trimming shortened V by 4 bases and J by 1 base, and 3 bases separated the two germline ends. CDR3 DNA: TGCGCCAGCAGCATATCCTACGAGCAGTACTTC. It codes for CASSISYEQYF.

The rearrangement uses TRBV5-1 and TRBJ1-1, with a possible D match to TRBD1 (5 bases). The V gene's germline CDR1 is SGHRS and CDR2 YFSETQ. The CDR3 sequence is 13 residues long. V was clipped by 4 bases and J by 3 bases, with 10 bases between them. The chain's CDR3 is CASSGQSDTEAFF. The CDR3 DNA reads TGCGCCAGCAGCGGACAATCGGACACTGAAGCTTTCTTT.

The rearrangement uses TRBV27 and TRBJ2-3; 7 bases are shared with TRBD2. CDR1 is MNHEY, CDR2 SMNVEV, per germline (reference sequence). The CDR3 covers 17 residues. Trimming removed 6 bases from V and 0 bases from J; junction bases left unmatched: 12. CDR3 sequence (DNA): TGTGCCAGCAGGGATTGGACTAGTAGTTTGAGCACAGATACGCAGTATTTT. It translates to CASRDWTSSLSTDTQYF.

The chain joins TRBV20-1 to TRBJ2-3; D is uncertain. CDR1 is DFQATT and CDR2 is SNEGSKA in the germline V gene (reference sequence). The length of the CDR3 is 11 residues. The V and J ends lost 1 base and 5 bases respectively, with 4 bases between them. The chain's CDR3 is CSARVGDTQYF. The CDR3 DNA reads TGCAGTGCTAGAGTCGGAGATACGCAGTATTTT.

The CDR3 region has the DNA TGTGCCAGCAGCTTAGGGCCGGGATTGAACACTGAAGCTTTCTTT. The encoded protein is CASSLGPGLNTEAFF. The genes are TRBV13 and TRBJ1-1; D is uncertain. CDR1 and CDR2 from the germline V gene are PRHDT and FYEKMQ (reference sequence). This CDR3 is built from 15 residues. V shed 0 bases and J shed 0 bases, with 8 bases lying between them. Full variable domain (missing parts from reference TRBV13 and TRBJ1-1): AAGVIQSPRHLIKEKRETATLKCYPIPRHDTVYWYQQGPGQDPQFLISFYEKMQSDKGSIPDRFSAQQFSDYHSELNMSSLELGDSALYFCASSLGPGLNTEAFFGQGTRLTVV.

The rearrangement links TRBV14 to TRBJ2-2; D might be TRBD2 (6 bases). V was cut by 1 base and J by 4 bases, with 13 bases left in between. CDR1 and CDR2 (germline): SGHDN, FVKESK. The CDR3 is 16 amino acids. The CDR3 here is CASSQVGLATTGELFF. CDR3 sequence (DNA): TGTGCCAGCAGCCAAGTAGGTCTAGCGACCACCGGGGAGCTGTTTTTT.

The CDR3 here is CASNNRGNQPQHF. CDR3 DNA sequence: TGTGCCAGTAACAACAGGGGCAATCAGCCCCAGCATTTT. The chain carries TRBV19 and TRBJ1-5; weak D call: TRBD1 (6 bases). Germline loops: CDR1 LNHDA, CDR2 SQIVND (reference sequence). V was shortened by 7 bases and J by 2 bases, with 9 bases between the two germline ends. CDR3 size: 13 residues. The whole variable domain, remainder taken from reference TRBV19 and TRBJ1-5, is DGGITQSPKYLFRKEGQNVTLSCEQNLNHDAMYWYRQDPGQGLRLIYYSQIVNDFQKGDIAEGYSVSREKKESFPLTVTSAQKNPTAFYLCASNNRGNQPQHFGDGTRLSIL.

In its sample, this clone was seen once. The chain couples TRBV6-1 to TRBJ2-7, with 9 positions matching TRBD1. The CDR3 sequence is 17 residues long. CDR1 is MNHNS and CDR2 is SASEGT in the germline V gene. V shed 2 bases, J shed 0 bases, and the junction held 8 bases outside the gene matches. DNA of the CDR3: TGTGCCAGCAGTGAACTGTCCGGGACAGGGCTCTCCTACGAGCAGTACTTC. Its translation is CASSELSGTGLSYEQYF.

The chain is built from TRBV7-3 and TRBJ2-1, with 11 nucleotides matching TRBD2. Germline CDR1 is SGHTA and CDR2 is FQGTGA. CDR3 length equals 16 residues. J gave up 4 bases and V 5 bases, and 7 bases lay outside the gene matches. CDR3 DNA sequence: TGTGCCAGCAGCCTAATAGCGGGAGGGAATTACAATGAGCAGTTCTTC. Translation gives CASSLIAGGNYNEQFF.

The V gene is TRBV9, the J gene TRBJ2-2, with 7 bases lining up with TRBD1. This CDR3 is 15 amino acids long. V lost 2 bases and J lost 0; bases outside the gene matches: 1. CDR1 and CDR2 from the germline V gene are SGDLS and YYNGEE. Here the CDR3 reads CASSVTGANTGELFF. The CDR3 DNA follows: TGTGCCAGCAGCGTTACAGGGGCGAACACCGGGGAGCTGTTTTTT.

The genes are TRBV19 and TRBJ2-1; the match to TRBD2 covers 12 bases. Trimming took 1 base from V and 0 from J; bases not matched to a gene: 7. Germline V lookup: CDR1 LNHDA, CDR2 SQIVND (reference sequence). The CDR3 covers 19 residues. The CDR3 region is CASSIGASGRAGSYNEQFF. In DNA form, the CDR3 reads TGTGCCAGTAGTATAGGGGCTAGCGGGAGGGCCGGCTCCTACAATGAGCAGTTCTTC.

The gene calls are TRBV20-1 and TRBJ2-1; TRBD2 matches 10 bases. J was trimmed by 6 bases and V by 3 bases; bases with no gene match: 8. The CDR3 contains 15 residues. Germline loops: CDR1 DFQATT, CDR2 SNEGSKA (reference sequence). This CDR3 is CSASVAGGLFNEQFF. In nucleotides, the CDR3 is TGCAGTGCTAGTGTAGCGGGAGGACTCTTCAATGAGCAGTTCTTC.

V is TRBV7-9 and J is TRBJ1-5, with unresolved D. V was cut by 5 bases and J by 3 bases, with 5 bases left in between. The CDR3 is 12 residues long. The germline V gene has CDR1 SEHNR and CDR2 FQNEAQ (reference sequence). The CDR3 DNA reads as TGTGCCAGCAGCCAAAACAATCAGCCCCAGCATTTT. It specifies CASSQNNQPQHF.

The chain links TRBV30 to TRBJ1-1, with 12 bases identical to TRBD1. Germline CDR1 reads GTSNPN; CDR2 reads SVGIG (reference sequence). CDR3 length: 15 amino acids. With 1 base clipped from V and 3 bases from J, the junction kept 3 bases outside the gene matches. CDR3 sequence reads: CAWSEGQGAYTEAFF. The CDR3 DNA sequence: TGTGCCTGGAGTGAGGGACAGGGGGCGTACACTGAAGCTTTCTTT.